This TCR beta chain was sequenced during a study of kidney transplant recipient with SARS-CoV-2 infection. TCRdb re-analysed the reads in MiXCR, keeping a single row per CDR3 protein. The sample gives 200,000 to 300,000 distinct CDR3 sequences, more than 25% of which show up once; roughly 7% is in the top ten. The table lists this clonotype with many counts. The source is a young adult male patient who had COVID-19 and was a kidney transplant recipient. T cells may partly derive from the graft donor. The sequencing used a blood sample, collected at baseline and on day 111 from a kidney transplant recipient.

CDR3 bases: TGCGCCAGCAGCCAGCTGGGCAGGGATCAGCCCCAGCATTTT. Its translation is CASSQLGRDQPQHF. The rearrangement links TRBV4-1 to TRBJ1-5; the D gene is possibly TRBD1 (5 bases). This CDR3 is 14 amino acids long. V gave up 3 bases and J gave up 5 bases, with 11 bases separating them. Looked up from germline, CDR1 is MGHRA and CDR2 is YSYEKL.